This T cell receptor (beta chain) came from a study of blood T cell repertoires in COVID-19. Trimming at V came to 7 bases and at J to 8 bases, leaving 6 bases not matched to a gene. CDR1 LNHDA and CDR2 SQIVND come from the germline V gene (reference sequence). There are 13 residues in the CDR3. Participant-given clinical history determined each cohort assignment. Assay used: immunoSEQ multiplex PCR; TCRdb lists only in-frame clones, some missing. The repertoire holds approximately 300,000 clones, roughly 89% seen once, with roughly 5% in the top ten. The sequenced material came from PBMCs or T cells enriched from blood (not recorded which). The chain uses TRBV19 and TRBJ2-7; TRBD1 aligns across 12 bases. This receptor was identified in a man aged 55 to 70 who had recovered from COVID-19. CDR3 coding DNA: TGTGCCAGTACGGGGACAGGGGGCGGCAAGCAGTACTTC. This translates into CASTGTGGGKQYF. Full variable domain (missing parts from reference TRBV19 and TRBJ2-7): DGGITQSPKYLFRKEGQNVTLSCEQNLNHDAMYWYRQDPGQGLRLIYYSQIVNDFQKGDIAEGYSVSREKKESFPLTVTSAQKNPTAFYLCASTGTGGGKQYFGPGTRLTVT.